A selection of T cell receptor beta chains follows, all from one sample in a study of T-cell reconstitution after alpha-beta-depleted transplantation in children. TCRdb re-analysed the PCR reads in MiXCR, keeping a single row per CDR3 protein. Among 600,000 to 800,000 distinct CDR3 sequences listed, less than 15% were seen once. The material was PBMCs, obtained before TCRalphabeta/CD19-depleted stem cell transplant. These receptors all come from a girl aged 2 to 10 with congenital amegakaryocytic thrombocytopenia, due to receive a stem cell transplant. The CDR3 runs from the conserved cysteine through the conserved F or W. Each record gives: D gene, V gene, clone size, J gene, CDR3 protein, CDR3 DNA. The D gene is left open where the match is weak. The size field is filled for only some rows; it gives once, few, many or a size class.

-	TRBV3-1	few	TRBJ2-7	CASSQDRRLVEQYF	TGTGCCAGCAGCCAAGATCGACGGCTAGTCGAGCAGTACTTC
-	TRBV2	few	TRBJ2-1	CASSESRGYNEQFF	TGTGCCAGCAGTGAATCGAGGGGGTACAATGAGCAGTTCTTC
TRBD2	TRBV20-1	many	TRBJ2-3	CSAKLAGPSTDTQYF	TGCAGTGCTAAACTAGCGGGACCTAGCACAGATACGCAGTATTTT
-	TRBV7-2	few	TRBJ2-1	CASSTKGGRGEQFF	TGTGCCAGCAGTACCAAGGGGGGGAGGGGTGAGCAGTTCTTC
TRBD2	TRBV7-9	-	TRBJ2-3	CASSLYPGGPDTQYF	TGTGCCAGCAGCTTATATCCGGGAGGGCCAGATACGCAGTATTTT
-	TRBV20-1	many	TRBJ1-5	CSARAAEGIRENQPQHF	TGCAGTGCTAGAGCTGCAGAAGGAATACGGGAGAATCAGCCCCAGCATTTT
TRBD2	TRBV3-1	few	TRBJ2-1	CASSQEGGLAVDNEQFF	TGTGCCAGCAGCCAAGAGGGGGGACTAGCGGTAGACAATGAGCAGTTCTTC
TRBD2	TRBV20-1	few	TRBJ2-3	CSARDEGLAVTDTQYF	TGCAGTGCTAGAGATGAAGGACTAGCAGTCACAGATACGCAGTATTTT
TRBD2	TRBV20-1	-	TRBJ2-1	CSAITNTGLAGIPNSYNEQFF	TGCAGTGCTATCACCAATACTGGACTAGCGGGAATCCCTAACTCCTACAATGAGCAGTTCTTC
TRBD2	TRBV7-9	many	TRBJ2-2	CACATSDGTSNTGELFF	TGTGCCTGCGCCACGTCTGATGGGACTAGCAACACCGGGGAGCTGTTTTTT
TRBD1	TRBV6-5	many	TRBJ2-3	CASSSTGAEDTQYF	TGTGCCAGCAGTTCGACAGGGGCGGAAGATACGCAGTATTTT
TRBD2	TRBV6-5	many	TRBJ2-6	CASSSGLAGAGANVLTF	TGTGCCAGCAGTTCAGGCCTAGCGGGAGCTGGGGCCAACGTCCTGACTTTC
TRBD1	TRBV20-1	many	TRBJ2-5	CSARGLGDRENQETQYF	TGCAGTGCTAGAGGACTCGGGGACAGAGAAAACCAAGAGACCCAGTACTTC
-	TRBV28	few	TRBJ2-5	CASRRQTQETQYF	TGTGCCAGCAGGAGACAGACCCAAGAGACCCAGTACTTC
TRBD2	TRBV20-1	many	TRBJ2-5	CSANSGRAPETQYF	TGCAGTGCTAATAGCGGGAGGGCCCCAGAGACCCAGTACTTC
TRBD2	TRBV24-1	few	TRBJ2-1	CATSDLGTSGRAEQFF	TGTGCCACCAGTGACCTCGGGACTAGCGGGAGGGCCGAGCAGTTCTTC
-	TRBV29-1	few	TRBJ2-7	CSTYTATSYEQYF	TGCAGCACCTATACAGCGACTTCCTACGAGCAGTACTTC
-	TRBV5-1	many	TRBJ2-7	CASSLVSGAYEQYF	TGTGCCAGCTCATTGGTATCAGGGGCGTACGAGCAGTACTTC
-	TRBV5-1	many	TRBJ1-6	CASSLIGENSPLHF	TGCGCCAGCAGCTTGATCGGGGAAAATTCACCCCTCCACTTT
-	TRBV12-3/TRBV12-4	many	TRBJ2-7	CASNPDSSYEQYF	TGTGCCAGCAACCCGGACAGCTCCTACGAGCAGTACTTC
-	TRBV7-9	few	TRBJ2-2	CASSDYNTGELFF	TGTGCCAGCAGCGATTATAACACCGGGGAGCTGTTTTTT
-	TRBV15	many	TRBJ1-2	CATSSYPIISDGPRRSNYGYTF	TGTGCCACCAGCAGCTACCCCATTATATCGGATGGTCCGCGACGTTCTAACTATGGCTACACCTTC
TRBD2	TRBV27	few	TRBJ2-3	CASRPGTSGRPRTDTQYF	TGTGCCAGCAGGCCCGGGACTAGCGGGAGGCCGCGCACAGATACGCAGTATTTT
TRBD1	TRBV5-1	many	TRBJ1-5	CASSLGTGNQPQHF	TGTGCCAGCAGTTTAGGGACAGGGAATCAGCCCCAGCATTTT
-	TRBV4-1	few	TRBJ1-1	CASSQVSNTEAFF	TGCGCCAGCAGCCAAGTTTCGAACACTGAAGCTTTCTTT
-	TRBV5-1	-	TRBJ2-7	CASSLVFGSGGSSYEQYF	TGCGCCAGCAGCTTGGTATTCGGGAGTGGAGGGAGCTCCTACGAGCAGTACTTC
-	TRBV15	-	TRBJ1-1	CATSREWEAFF	TGTGCCACCAGCAGAGAATGGGAAGCTTTCTTT
-	TRBV7-9	once	TRBJ2-1	CASSLAQRDEQFF	TGTGCCAGCAGCTTAGCGCAACGGGATGAGCAGTTCTTC
-	TRBV7-9	few	TRBJ2-7	CASSLVGIAYEQYF	TGTGCCAGCAGCTTAGTTGGCATCGCCTACGAGCAGTACTTC
-	TRBV11-1	many	TRBJ2-3	CASSFPGDKGSGEPSTDTQYF	TGTGCCAGCAGCTTTCCAGGGGACAAGGGTAGCGGAGAGCCTAGCACAGATACGCAGTATTTT
TRBD2	TRBV5-1	few	TRBJ2-1	CASSPAGTSGIYEQFF	TGCGCCAGCAGCCCTGCCGGGACTAGCGGGATCTATGAGCAGTTCTTC
-	TRBV10-1	many	TRBJ2-7	CASSDYGTSSYEQYF	TGCGCCAGCAGTGATTACGGGACCAGCTCCTACGAGCAGTACTTC
TRBD2	TRBV29-1	-	TRBJ2-1	CSALWREGEQFF	TGCAGCGCTTTATGGCGGGAGGGCGAGCAGTTCTTC
TRBD1	TRBV20-1	many	TRBJ2-1	CSAPTGQGNNEQFF	TGCAGTGCCCCTACGGGACAGGGGAACAATGAGCAGTTCTTC